This TCR beta chain emerged from a study of OX40 agonist ivuxolimab in advanced cancers. Across the study: Prior anti-PD-1, anti-PD-L1 or anti-CTLA-4 therapy was allowed; less than 45% had some. There were three patients with partial responses, one having hepatocellular carcinoma and two cutaneous melanoma.

The V gene's germline CDR1 is MNHNS and CDR2 SASEGT. The CDR3 spans 13 residues. V was pared by 5 bases and J by 8 bases, with 13 bases between. Here immunoSEQ multiplex PCR was the method, and the copy in TCRdb shows in-frame clones only, minus some. The data show fewer than 25,000 clones, 70% to 90% seen once. The sequence came from an adult with an advanced solid tumor such as melanoma, head and neck, liver or kidney cancer. Specimen: CD4+ or CD8+ T cells sorted from blood, collected in a trial of the OX40 agonist ivuxolimab. The rearrangement joins TRBV6-1 to TRBJ1-5, with a possible D match to TRBD1 (6 bases). DNA of the CDR3: TGTGCCAGCAGTTCGGGGGGGGGCGAGCCCCAGCATTTT. Protein: CASSSGGGEPQHF.